This TCR beta chain was sequenced in a study of blood T cell repertoires in COVID-19 (dated by TCRdb to about 2020). A note on the overall study: Samples covering the acute and convalescent phases of COVID-19 were provided by collaborators in the United States, Italy and Spain. The repertoires were released in a freely available public database intended as a resource for research on the immune response to SARS-CoV-2. Samples came from the ongoing ImmuneRACE study (first 160 participants) plus 1,254 subjects from 6 global collaborators. HLA class I and class II types, where available, came from metadata supplied by the sample provider rather than from assay-based typing. The prospective study material was composed of cDNA or gDNA derived from T cells, B-cell-depleted T cells, or PBMCs. Deeply sampled blood TCRbeta repertoires from subjects exposed to, actively infected with, or recovered from COVID-19 were included in the dataset. Sample metadata almost always included a de-identified subject ID, COVID-19 status, age in years and sex. Findings and caveats that apply to the study as a whole: How much clinical and demographic metadata was included differed by source and by participant, and the metadata was provided uncurated.

From cysteine to phenylalanine, the CDR3 is 15 amino acids long. CDR3 DNA is the only sequence kept; it has 45 bases, read in frame from the first base. Unmatched junction bases come to 5, with V trimmed by 6 bases and J by 7 bases. Reading the germline V gene gives CDR1 KGHDR and CDR2 SFDVKD. Another Seattle source contributed samples from volunteer blood donors who had recovered from COVID-19. The collaborating institutions used their own protocols to collect whole blood in K2EDTA tubes. Collaborator samples were shipped for TCRbeta analysis as frozen whole blood, isolated PBMCs, or DNA extracted from either sample type. The immunoSEQ Assay, a bias-controlled multiplex PCR, was used to amplify TCRbeta CDR3 regions from genomic DNA. The original pipeline was this. Nucleated cell counts per sample were estimated from amplification of reference gene primers within the assay. Sequence reads were collapsed and filtered to measure the absolute abundance of every unique TCRbeta CDR3 rearrangement. For each sample, productive Simpson clonality was calculated as the square root of Simpson's diversity index over productive rearrangements. In its TCRdb copy, this immuneACCESS table keeps in-frame sequences only and misses some clones. Where compared with another copy, unresolved V genes explain less than half of these, and the others have no known cause. The D gene and trimming were derived from the DNA, and the V and J assignments and clone size from that table. A total of about 240,000 clones appear in this sample, more than 75% of them only once. The ten largest clones capture 3% to 3.5% of the sample.

As concerns this clone: Its antigen remains unidentified. No base-level quality is on record; no much larger clone is a single base apart.

The sequenced sample was peripheral blood. The sequence links TRBV24-1 to TRBJ2-1; the junction holds 13 bases that match TRBD2. This TCR derives from a woman in her 30s who had recovered from COVID-19. The DNA sequence is given as TGTGCCACCAGTTCGACTAGCGGGGGGTTGAATGAGCAGTTCTTC. It translates as CATSSTSGGLNEQFF.